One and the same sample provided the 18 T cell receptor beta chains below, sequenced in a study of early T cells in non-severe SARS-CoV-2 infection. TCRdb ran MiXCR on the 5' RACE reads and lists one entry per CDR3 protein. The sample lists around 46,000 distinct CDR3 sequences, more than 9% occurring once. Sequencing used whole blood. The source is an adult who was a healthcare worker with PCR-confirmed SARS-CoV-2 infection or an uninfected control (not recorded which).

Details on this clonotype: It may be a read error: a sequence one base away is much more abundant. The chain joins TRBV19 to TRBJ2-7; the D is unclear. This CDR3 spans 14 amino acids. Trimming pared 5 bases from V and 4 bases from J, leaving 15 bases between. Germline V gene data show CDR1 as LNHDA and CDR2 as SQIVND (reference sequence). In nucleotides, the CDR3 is TGTGCCAGTAGTTCTTGCGACACCAATTACGAGCAGTACTTC. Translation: CASSSCDTNYEQYF.

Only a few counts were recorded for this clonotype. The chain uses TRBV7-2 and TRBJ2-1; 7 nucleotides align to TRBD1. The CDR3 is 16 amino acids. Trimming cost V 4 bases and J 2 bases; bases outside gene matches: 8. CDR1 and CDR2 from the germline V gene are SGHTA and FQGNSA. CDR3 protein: CASSWPRDRAYNEQFF. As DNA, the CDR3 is TGTGCCAGCAGCTGGCCGAGAGACAGGGCCTACAATGAGCAGTTCTTC.

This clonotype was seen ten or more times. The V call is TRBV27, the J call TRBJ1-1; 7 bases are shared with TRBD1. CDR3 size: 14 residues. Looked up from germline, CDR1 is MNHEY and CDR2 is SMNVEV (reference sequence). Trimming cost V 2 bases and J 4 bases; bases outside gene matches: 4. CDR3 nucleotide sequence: TGTGCCAGCAGTTTAAGGGGGCGAGGCACTGAAGCTTTCTTT. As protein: CASSLRGRGTEAFF.

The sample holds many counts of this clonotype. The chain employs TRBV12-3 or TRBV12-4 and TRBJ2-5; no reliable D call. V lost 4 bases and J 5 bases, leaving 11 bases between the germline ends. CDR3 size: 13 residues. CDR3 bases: TGTGCCAGCAGTTATGGGCGTGGGGAGACCCAGTACTTC. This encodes CASSYGRGETQYF.

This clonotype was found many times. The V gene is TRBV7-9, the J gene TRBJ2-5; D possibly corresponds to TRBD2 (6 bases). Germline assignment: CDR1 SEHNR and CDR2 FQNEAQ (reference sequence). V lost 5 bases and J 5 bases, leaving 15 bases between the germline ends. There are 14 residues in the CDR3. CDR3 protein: CASSATRGSETQYF. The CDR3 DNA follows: TGTGCCAGCAGCGCGACTAGAGGGTCGGAGACCCAGTACTTC.

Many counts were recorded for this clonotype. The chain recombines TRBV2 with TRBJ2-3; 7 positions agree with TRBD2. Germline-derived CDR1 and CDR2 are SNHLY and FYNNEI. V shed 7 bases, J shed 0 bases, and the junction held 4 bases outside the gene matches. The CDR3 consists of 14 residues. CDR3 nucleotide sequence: TGTGCCAGCAAGCGGGACCTTAGCACAGATACGCAGTATTTT. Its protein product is CASKRDLSTDTQYF. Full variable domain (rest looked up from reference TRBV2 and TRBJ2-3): EPEVTQTPSHQVTQMGQEVILRCVPISNHLYFYWYRQILGQKVEFLVSFYNNEISEKSEIFDDQFSVERPDGSNFTLKIRSTKLEDSAMYFCASKRDLSTDTQYFGPGTRLTVL.

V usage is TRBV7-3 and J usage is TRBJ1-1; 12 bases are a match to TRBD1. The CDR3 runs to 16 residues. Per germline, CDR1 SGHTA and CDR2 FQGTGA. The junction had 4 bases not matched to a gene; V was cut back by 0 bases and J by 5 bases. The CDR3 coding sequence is TGTGCCAGCAGCTTAACGGGGACAGGGGGCGGAACTGAAGCTTTCTTT. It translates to CASSLTGTGGGTEAFF. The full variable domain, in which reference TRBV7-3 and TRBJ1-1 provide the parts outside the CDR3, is GAGVSQTPSNKVTEKGKYVELRCDPISGHTALYWYRQSLGQGPEFLIYFQGTGAADDSGLPNDRFFAVRPEGSVSTLKIQRTERGDSAVYLCASSLTGTGGGTEAFFGQGTRLTVV.

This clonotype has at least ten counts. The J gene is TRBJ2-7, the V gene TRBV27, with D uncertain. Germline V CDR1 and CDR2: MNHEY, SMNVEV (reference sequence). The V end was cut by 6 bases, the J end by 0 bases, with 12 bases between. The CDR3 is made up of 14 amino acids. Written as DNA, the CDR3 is TGTGCCAGCAGCCTAAGGGCTCTCTCCTACGAGCAGTACTTC. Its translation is CASSLRALSYEQYF.

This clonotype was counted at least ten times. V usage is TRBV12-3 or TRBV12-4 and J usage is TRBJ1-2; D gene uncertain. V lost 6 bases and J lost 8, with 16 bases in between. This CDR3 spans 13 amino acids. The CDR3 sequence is CASSPGLRRGYTF. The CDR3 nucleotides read TGTGCCAGCAGCCCCGGGCTCCGACGGGGCTACACCTTC.

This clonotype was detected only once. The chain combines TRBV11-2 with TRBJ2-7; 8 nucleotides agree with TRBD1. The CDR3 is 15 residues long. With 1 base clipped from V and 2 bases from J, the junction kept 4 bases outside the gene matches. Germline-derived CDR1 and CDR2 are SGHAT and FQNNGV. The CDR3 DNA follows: TGTGCCAGCAGCTTAGTACAGGGGGATACCTACGAGCAGTACTTC. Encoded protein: CASSLVQGDTYEQYF.

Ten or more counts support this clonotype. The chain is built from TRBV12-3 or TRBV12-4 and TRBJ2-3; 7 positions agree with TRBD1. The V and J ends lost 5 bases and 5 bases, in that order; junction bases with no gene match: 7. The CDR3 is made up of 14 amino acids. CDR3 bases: TGTGCCAGCAGTCCGGGACAGTTAGGAGATACGCAGTATTTT. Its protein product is CASSPGQLGDTQYF.

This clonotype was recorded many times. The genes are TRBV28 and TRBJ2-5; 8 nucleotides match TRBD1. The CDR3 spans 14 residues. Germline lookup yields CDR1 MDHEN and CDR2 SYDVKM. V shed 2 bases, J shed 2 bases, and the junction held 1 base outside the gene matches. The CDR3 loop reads CASSLQGAQETQYF. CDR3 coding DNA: TGTGCCAGCAGTTTACAGGGGGCACAAGAGACCCAGTACTTC.

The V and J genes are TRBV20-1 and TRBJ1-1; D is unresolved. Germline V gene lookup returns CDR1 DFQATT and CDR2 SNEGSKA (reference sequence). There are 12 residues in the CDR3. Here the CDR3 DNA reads TGCATCCCCGGCCGGGGTGAAACTGAAGCTTTCTTT. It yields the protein CIPGRGETEAFF.

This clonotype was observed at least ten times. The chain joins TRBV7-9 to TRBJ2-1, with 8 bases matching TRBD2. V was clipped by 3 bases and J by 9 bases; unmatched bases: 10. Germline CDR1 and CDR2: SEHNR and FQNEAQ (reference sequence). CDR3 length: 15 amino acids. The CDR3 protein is CASSLVAGGAAEQFF. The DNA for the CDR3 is TGTGCCAGCAGCTTGGTTGCGGGAGGTGCAGCTGAGCAGTTCTTC.

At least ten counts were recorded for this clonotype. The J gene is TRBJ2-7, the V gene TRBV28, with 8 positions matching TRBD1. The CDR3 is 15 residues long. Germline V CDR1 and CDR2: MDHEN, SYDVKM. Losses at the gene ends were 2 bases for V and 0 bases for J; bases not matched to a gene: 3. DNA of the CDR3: TGTGCCAGCAGTTTACAGGGGGCCCTCTCCTACGAGCAGTACTTC. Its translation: CASSLQGALSYEQYF.

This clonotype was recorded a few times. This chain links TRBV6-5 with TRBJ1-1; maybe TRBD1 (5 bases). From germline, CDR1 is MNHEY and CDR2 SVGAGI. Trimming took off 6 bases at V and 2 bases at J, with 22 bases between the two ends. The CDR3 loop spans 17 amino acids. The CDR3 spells CASRDRGFREENTEAFF. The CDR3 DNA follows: TGTGCCAGCAGAGATAGGGGCTTCAGGGAAGAAAACACTGAAGCTTTCTTT.

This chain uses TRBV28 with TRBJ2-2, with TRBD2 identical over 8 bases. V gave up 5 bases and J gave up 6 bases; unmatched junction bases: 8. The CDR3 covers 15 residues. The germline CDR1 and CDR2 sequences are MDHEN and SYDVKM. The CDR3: CASSRRTGRAGELFF. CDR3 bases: TGTGCCAGCAGTCGTAGGACCGGGAGGGCCGGGGAGCTGTTTTTT.

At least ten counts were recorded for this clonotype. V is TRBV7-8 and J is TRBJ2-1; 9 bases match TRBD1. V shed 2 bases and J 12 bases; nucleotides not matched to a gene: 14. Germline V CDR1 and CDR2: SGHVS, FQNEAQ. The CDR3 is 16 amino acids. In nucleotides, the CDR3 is TGTGCCAGCAGCTTACTAATACCGGGACAGGGAGGTATGCAGTTCTTC. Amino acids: CASSLLIPGQGGMQFF. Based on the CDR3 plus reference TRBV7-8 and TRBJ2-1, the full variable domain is GAGVSQSPRYKVAKRGQDVALRCDPISGHVSLFWYQQALGQGPEFLTYFQNEAQLDKSGLPSDRFFAERPEGSVSTLKIQRTQQEDSAVYLCASSLLIPGQGGMQFFGPGTRLTVL.